Presented here are 16 T cell receptor beta chains from one specimen sequenced in a study of tumor and adjacent non-tumor tissue in lung cancer. RNA was extracted from bulk tissue without any cell sorting. Distant lung tissue was collected more than 3 cm away from the tumor edge. A modified ARM-PCR protocol with three rounds of nested PCR amplified TCRbeta. TCRdb re-derived calls from the multiplex PCR reads in MiXCR, one entry per CDR3 protein. The data contain tens of thousands of distinct CDR3 sequences, roughly two thirds of them seen just once; the ten biggest clones take up under 35%. Specimen: distant non-tumor lung tissue. The receptor set was obtained from a man between 65 and 80 years old with non-small cell lung cancer.

Here the CDR3 DNA reads TGTGCCAGCAGCCACCTGGGGGAGGGCACAGATACGCAGTATTTT. It is translated as CASSHLGEGTDTQYF. The chain links TRBV12-1 to TRBJ2-3; the D segment call TRBD2 is taken from the table without a DNA check. TRBV12-1 is a pseudogene segment. The CDR3 has 15 amino acids.

Only a few counts were recorded for this clonotype. V usage is TRBV11-1 and J usage is TRBJ2-1, with D perhaps assigned TRBD1 or TRBD2 (5 bases each). CDR1 SGHAT and CDR2 FQDESV come from the germline V gene (reference sequence). V was cut by 7 bases and J by 6 bases, with 13 bases left in between. CDR3 length: 13 residues. CDR3 loop: CASNWDGFNEQFF. In DNA, the CDR3 is TGTGCCAGCAACTGGGACGGCTTCAATGAGCAGTTCTTC.

To note about this clonotype: Mismatch with germline at one junction end may stem from a read error. The chain employs TRBV10-2 and TRBJ2-3; 7 bases match TRBD2. CDR3 size: 15 residues. Germline CDR1 and CDR2: WSHSY and SAAADI. This CDR3 is CTSSERGLNTGTQYF. In nucleotides, the CDR3 is TGCACCAGCAGTGAGAGGGGACTAAACACAGGTACGCAGTATTTT.

Of note for this clonotype: One end of the junction fails to match germline, which may point to a read error. The gene calls are TRBV20-1 and TRBJ2-3, with 7 nucleotides matching TRBD1. CDR3 length: 17 residues. CDR1 and CDR2 (germline): DFQATT, SNEGSKA (reference sequence). As DNA, the CDR3 is TGCAGTGTTAGAGATCCAGGGGGTCCCTCTAGCACAGATACGCAGTATTTT. This codes for CSVRDPGGPSSTDTQYF.

This clonotype has at least ten counts. V usage is TRBV29-1 and J usage is TRBJ2-7; the D gene could be TRBD1 or TRBD2 (6 bases each). The germline V and J ends were trimmed by 5 bases and 6 bases, with 23 bases remaining between them. This CDR3 contains 15 residues. The V gene's germline CDR1 is SQVTM and CDR2 ANQGSEA. The DNA of the CDR3 is TGCAGCGTTAGGGACTGGACCTTAAAGGGGGGCGAGCAGTACTTC. Its protein is CSVRDWTLKGGEQYF.

The chain carries TRBV11-2 and TRBJ2-3; a weak D match, TRBD2 (5 bases). The CDR3 extends over 14 amino acids. Germline lookup yields CDR1 SGHAT and CDR2 FQNNGV. V was cut by 1 base and J by 8 bases, with 13 bases left in between. The chain's CDR3 is CASSLGVSAATQYF. In nucleotides, the CDR3 is TGTGCCAGCAGCTTAGGGGTTAGCGCAGCTACGCAGTATTTT. Supplemented by reference TRBV11-2 and TRBJ2-3, the full variable domain reads EAGVAQSPRYKIIEKRQSVAFWCNPISGHATLYWYQQILGQGPKLLIQFQNNGVVDDSQLPKDRFSAERLKGVDSTLKIQPAKLEDSAVYLCASSLGVSAATQYFGPGTRLTVL.

This clonotype was seen many times. The chain joins TRBV5-4 to TRBJ2-5, with D hard to call. CDR3 size: 11 residues. Germline CDR1 and CDR2: SGHNT and YYREEE (reference sequence). The V gene lost 4 bases and the J gene lost 6 bases, with 7 bases spanning the gap. The DNA for the CDR3 is TGTGCCAGCAGCCTGTTGAAGACCCAGTACTTC. Its translation: CASSLLKTQYF.

This clonotype was detected a few times. A much larger clone lies a single base off, so this may be a read error. The genes are TRBV12-3 or TRBV12-4 and TRBJ2-2, with D unclear. Trimming took off 2 bases at V and 9 bases at J, with 7 bases between the two ends. The CDR3 sequence is 12 residues long. The CDR3 nucleotides read TGTGCCAGCAGTTTAATATCCTGGGAGCTGTTTTTT. Amino acids: CASSLISWELFF.

This chain uses TRBV12-3 or TRBV12-4 with TRBJ2-4; D perhaps matches TRBD2 (6 bases). CDR3 size: 15 residues. Trimming took 10 bases from V and 5 from J, leaving 21 bases between them. CDR3 amino acids: CANRASSGPENIQYF. DNA for the CDR3: TGTGCCAACAGAGCCAGTAGCGGTCCCGAAAACATTCAGTACTTC.

About this clonotype: Since no conserved phenylalanine or tryptophan closes the CDR3, a read error is the likely cause. The rearrangement links TRBV10-3 to TRBJ2-5; 7 nucleotides align to TRBD2. The germline V gene encodes CDR1 ENHRY and CDR2 SYGVKD. The CDR3 covers 17 residues. V gave up 5 bases and J gave up 1 base; unmatched junction bases: 13. The CDR3 DNA reads as TGTGCCATCAGTAGCCAAGTAACTGGCGGGGGCCAAGAGACCCAGTACCTC. Translating gives CAISSQVTGGGQETQYL.

This clonotype showed up many times. The V and J genes are TRBV5-1 and TRBJ2-1; D may be TRBD2 (5 bases). The germline V and J ends were trimmed by 1 base and 4 bases, with 6 bases remaining between them. This CDR3 is 13 amino acids long. In germline, CDR1 is SGHRS, CDR2 YFSETQ. As DNA, the CDR3 is TGCGCCAGCAGCTTGAGCGGTTACAATGAGCAGTTCTTC. It specifies CASSLSGYNEQFF.

A note on this clonotype: One end of the junction fails to match germline, which may point to a read error. This chain uses TRBV11-2 with TRBJ2-5; TRBD1 aligns across 7 bases. The CDR3 sequence is 13 residues long. The germline V gene encodes CDR1 SGHAT and CDR2 FQNNGV. The CDR3 DNA reads TGCGCCAGCATTTTTCAGGGGGATCAAACCCAGTACTTC. It translates to CASIFQGDQTQYF. The whole variable domain, filled in from reference TRBV11-2 and TRBJ2-5, reads EAGVAQSPRYKIIEKRQSVAFWCNPISGHATLYWYQQILGQGPKLLIQFQNNGVVDDSQLPKDRFSAERLKGVDSTLKIQPAKLEDSAVYLCASIFQGDQTQYFGPGTRLLVL.

This chain joins TRBV7-9 and TRBJ2-7; 8 nucleotides agree with TRBD2. This CDR3 has 14 residues. J lost 9 bases, V lost 1 base, and 8 bases had no gene match. Looked up from germline, CDR1 is SEHNR and CDR2 is FQNEAQ (reference sequence). The CDR3 protein is CASSLDWAGGVQYF. Written as DNA, the CDR3 is TGTGCCAGCAGCTTAGATTGGGCGGGGGGAGTGCAGTACTTC.

DNA for the CDR3: TGTGCCAGCAGCCCAGGGATGACAGCCCCCTACGAGCTATACTTC. This encodes CASSPGMTAPYELYF. The chain employs TRBV11-3 and TRBJ2-7; TRBD1 might be the D (5 bases). V lost 5 bases, J lost 13 bases, and 27 bases lay in between. From germline, CDR1 is SGHNT and CDR2 YENEEA. The CDR3 is 15 amino acids. The full variable domain, in which reference TRBV11-3 and TRBJ2-7 provide the parts outside the CDR3, is EAGVVQSPRYKIIEKKQPVAFWCNPISGHNTLYWYLQNLGQGPELLIRYENEEAVDDSQLPKDRFSAERLKGVDSTLKIQPAELGDSAVYLCASSPGMTAPYELYFGPGTRLTVT.

This clonotype is medium-sized. The chain combines TRBV6-5 with TRBJ2-3; TRBD2 matches 10 bases. The CDR3 runs 17 residues. Germline V gene lookup returns CDR1 MNHEY and CDR2 SVGAGI. After removal of 2 bases from V and 5 bases from J, the junction contained 10 bases not matched to a gene. Here the CDR3 DNA reads TGTGCCAGCAGTTACGGAGCTAGCGGGAGTGGGGGAGATACGCAGTATTTT. Protein sequence: CASSYGASGSGGDTQYF.

About this clonotype itself: Compared with germline, one end of the junction differs, possibly owing to a read error. The chain carries TRBV11-2 and TRBJ2-2; 7 bases match TRBD1. CDR3 length equals 16 residues. Germline V gene data show CDR1 as SGHAT and CDR2 as FQNNGV. The CDR3 here is CASSLQGTLPAGELYF. The CDR3 DNA is TGTGCCAGCAGCCTACAGGGGACGTTGCCCGCCGGGGAGCTGTATTTT.